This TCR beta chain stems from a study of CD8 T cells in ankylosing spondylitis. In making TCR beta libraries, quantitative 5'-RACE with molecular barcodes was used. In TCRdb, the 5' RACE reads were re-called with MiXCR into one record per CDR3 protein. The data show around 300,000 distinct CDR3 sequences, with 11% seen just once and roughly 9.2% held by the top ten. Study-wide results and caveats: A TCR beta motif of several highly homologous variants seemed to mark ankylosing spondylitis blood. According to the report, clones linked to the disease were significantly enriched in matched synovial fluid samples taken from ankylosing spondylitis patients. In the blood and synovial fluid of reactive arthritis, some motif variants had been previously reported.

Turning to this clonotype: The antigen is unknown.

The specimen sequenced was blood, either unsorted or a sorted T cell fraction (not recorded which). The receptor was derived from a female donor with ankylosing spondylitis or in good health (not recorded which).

In DNA, the CDR3 is TGCGCCAGCAGCGCCGCCGAGGGGACCGGGGAGCTGTTTTTT. Its protein is CASSAAEGTGELFF. The J gene is TRBJ2-2, the V gene TRBV5-1; D tentatively reads TRBD1 or TRBD2 (5 bases each). Trimming cost V 4 bases and J 5 bases, with 12 bases left between them. The germline gives CDR1 SGHRS, CDR2 YFSETQ. The CDR3 covers 14 residues.